The present T cell receptor beta chain was sequenced within a study of cytomegalovirus exposure and HLA in healthy donors. Notes on the study in general: The classifier reportedly diagnosed cytomegalovirus status with high sensitivity and specificity. Data from an earlier analysis indicated that most TCR beta V segments were productive either about 87% or about 30% of the time. Testing in vitro showed a few CMV-associated chains specific for CMV antigens. According to the study, around 180 TCR beta chains were cytomegalovirus-associated.

The study ran its PCR with 60 Vbeta and 13 Jbeta primers. Measured with immunoSEQ multiplex PCR; TCRdb has only the in-frame clones, and not every one. The table records about 98,000 clones, 81% of them present only once. On this clone itself: The antigen is not known.

V lost 0 bases, J lost 7 bases, and 11 bases stayed unmatched. Germline CDR1 SGDLS, CDR2 YYNGEE. The CDR3 contains 16 residues. Sample: PBMCs. This sequence originates from a man in his forties or fifties in good health and CMV-seronegative. V usage is TRBV9 and J usage is TRBJ1-2; TRBD1 aligns across 8 bases. The CDR3 DNA reads TGTGCCAGCAGCGTAGGAGACAGGGGTGTAGTAGGTGGCTACACCTTC. Protein: CASSVGDRGVVGGYTF.